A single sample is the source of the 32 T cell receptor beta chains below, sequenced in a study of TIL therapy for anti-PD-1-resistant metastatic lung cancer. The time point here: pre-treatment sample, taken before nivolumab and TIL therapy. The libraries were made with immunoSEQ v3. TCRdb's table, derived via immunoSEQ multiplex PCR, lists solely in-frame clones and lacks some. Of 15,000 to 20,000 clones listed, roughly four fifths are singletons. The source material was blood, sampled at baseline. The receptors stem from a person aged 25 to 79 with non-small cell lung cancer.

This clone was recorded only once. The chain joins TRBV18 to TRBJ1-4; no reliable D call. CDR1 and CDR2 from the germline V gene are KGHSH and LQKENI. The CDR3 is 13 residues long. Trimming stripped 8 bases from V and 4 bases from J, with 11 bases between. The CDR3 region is CASGEGVNEKLFF. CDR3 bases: TGTGCCAGCGGAGAGGGTGTTAATGAAAAACTGTTTTTT.

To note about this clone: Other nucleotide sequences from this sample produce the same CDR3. This CDR3 reads CASKVTSGTDTQYF. DNA of the CDR3: TGTGCCAGTAAAGTGACTAGCGGCACAGATACGCAGTATTTT. The genes are TRBV19 and TRBJ2-3; 8 bases align to TRBD2. Per the germline V gene, CDR1 is LNHDA and CDR2 is SQIVND (reference sequence). The CDR3 loop spans 14 amino acids. Germline trimming cut 7 bases from V and 1 base from J; bases unmatched to any gene: 4.

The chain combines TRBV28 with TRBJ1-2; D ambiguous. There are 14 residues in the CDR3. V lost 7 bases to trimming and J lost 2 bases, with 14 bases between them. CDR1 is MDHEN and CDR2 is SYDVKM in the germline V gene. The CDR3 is CASNPAGRNYGYTF. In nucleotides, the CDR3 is TGTGCCAGCAACCCCGCGGGGAGGAACTATGGCTACACCTTC.

CDR3 residues: CASSLLATPPAGELFF. Written as DNA, the CDR3 is TGTGCCAGCAGCTTATTGGCGACCCCGCCGGCCGGGGAGCTGTTTTTT. The chain couples TRBV7-9 to TRBJ2-2; the D is unclear. Germline lookup yields CDR1 SEHNR and CDR2 FQNEAQ (reference sequence). CDR3 length: 16 residues. Between the trimmed V and J ends, which lost 2 bases and 6 bases, there was a span of 16 bases.

The CDR3 spells CASRQETNYGYTF. CDR3 nucleotide sequence: TGTGCCAGCAGGCAGGAGACTAACTATGGCTACACCTTC. This chain joins TRBV6-6 and TRBJ1-2; no definite D call. From germline, CDR1 is MNHNY and CDR2 SVGAGI (reference sequence). Trimming pared 6 bases from V and 0 bases from J, leaving 8 bases between. CDR3 length: 13 residues.

Written as DNA, the CDR3 is TGTGCCAGCAGCTTAAGGCAGAGCAGCCAATACAATGAGCAGTTCTTC. Translating it yields CASSLRQSSQYNEQFF. The genes are TRBV7-3 and TRBJ2-1; D gene ambiguous. Germline-derived CDR1 and CDR2 are SGHTA and FQGTGA. V lost 1 base and J lost 4, with 14 bases in between. CDR3 length: 16 amino acids. Based on the CDR3 plus reference TRBV7-3 and TRBJ2-1, the full variable domain is GAGVSQTPSNKVTEKGKYVELRCDPISGHTALYWYRQSLGQGPEFLIYFQGTGAADDSGLPNDRFFAVRPEGSVSTLKIQRTERGDSAVYLCASSLRQSSQYNEQFFGPGTRLTVL.

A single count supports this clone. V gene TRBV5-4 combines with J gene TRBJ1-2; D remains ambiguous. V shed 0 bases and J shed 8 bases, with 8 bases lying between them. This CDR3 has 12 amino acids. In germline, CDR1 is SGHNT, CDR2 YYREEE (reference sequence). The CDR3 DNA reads TGTGCCAGCAGCTTGGACCGGGCCGGCTACACCTTC. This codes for CASSLDRAGYTF.

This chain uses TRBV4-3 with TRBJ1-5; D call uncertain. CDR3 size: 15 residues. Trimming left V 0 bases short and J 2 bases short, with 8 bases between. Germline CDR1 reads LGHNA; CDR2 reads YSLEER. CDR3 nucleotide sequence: TGCGCCAGCAGCCAAGAAGGTCGGGGCAATCAGCCCCAGCATTTT. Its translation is CASSQEGRGNQPQHF.

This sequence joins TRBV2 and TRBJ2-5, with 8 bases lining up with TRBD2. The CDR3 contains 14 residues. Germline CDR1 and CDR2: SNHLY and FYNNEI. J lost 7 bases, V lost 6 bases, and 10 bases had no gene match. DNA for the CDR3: TGTGCCAGCAGCACGGGGGGGTCTTCGGGGACCCAGTACTTC. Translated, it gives CASSTGGSSGTQYF.

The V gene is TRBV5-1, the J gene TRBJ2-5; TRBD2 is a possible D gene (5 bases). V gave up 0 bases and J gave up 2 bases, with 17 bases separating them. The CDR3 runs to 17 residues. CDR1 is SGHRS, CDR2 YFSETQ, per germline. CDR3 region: CASSLVGIASPQETQYF. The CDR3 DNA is TGCGCCAGCAGCTTGGTCGGGATAGCTTCCCCGCAAGAGACCCAGTACTTC.

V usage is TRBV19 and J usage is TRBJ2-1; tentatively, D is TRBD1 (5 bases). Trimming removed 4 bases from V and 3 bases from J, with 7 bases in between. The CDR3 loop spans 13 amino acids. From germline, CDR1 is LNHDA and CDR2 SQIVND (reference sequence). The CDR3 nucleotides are TGTGCCAGTAGTAAGCAGGGCTACAATGAGCAGTTCTTC. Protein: CASSKQGYNEQFF.

DNA of the CDR3: TGTGCCAGCAGCTTAGAGGGGTTCTCCTATAATTCACCCCTCCACTTT. Translated: CASSLEGFSYNSPLHF. V gene TRBV7-6 combines with J gene TRBJ1-6; D possibly corresponds to TRBD1 (5 bases). Germline lookup yields CDR1 SGHVS and CDR2 FNYEAQ. This CDR3 comprises 16 residues. V lost 1 base and J 0 bases, leaving 7 bases between the germline ends.

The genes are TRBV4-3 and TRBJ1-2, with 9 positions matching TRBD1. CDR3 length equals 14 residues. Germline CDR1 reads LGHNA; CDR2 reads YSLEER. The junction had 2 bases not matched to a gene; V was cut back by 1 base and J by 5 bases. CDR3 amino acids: CASSQADRGYGYTF. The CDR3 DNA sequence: TGCGCCAGCAGCCAAGCCGACAGGGGGTATGGCTACACCTTC.

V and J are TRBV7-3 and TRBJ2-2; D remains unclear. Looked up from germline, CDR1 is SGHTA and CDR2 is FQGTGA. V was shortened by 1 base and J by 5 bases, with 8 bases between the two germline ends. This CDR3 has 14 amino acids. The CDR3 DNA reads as TGTGCCAGCAGCTTAATGTCGCGAACCGGGGAGCTGTTTTTT. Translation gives CASSLMSRTGELFF.

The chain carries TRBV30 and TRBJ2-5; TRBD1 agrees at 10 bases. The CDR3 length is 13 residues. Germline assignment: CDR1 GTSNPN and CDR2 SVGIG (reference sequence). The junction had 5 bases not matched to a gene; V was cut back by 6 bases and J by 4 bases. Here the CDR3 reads CACRDRGRETQYF. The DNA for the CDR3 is TGTGCCTGCCGGGACAGGGGTAGAGAGACCCAGTACTTC.

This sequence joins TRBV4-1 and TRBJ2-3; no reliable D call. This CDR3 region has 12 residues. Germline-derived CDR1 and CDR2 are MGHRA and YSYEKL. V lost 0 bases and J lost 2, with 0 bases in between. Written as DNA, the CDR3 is TGCGCCAGCAGCCAAGACACAGATACGCAGTATTTT. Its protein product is CASSQDTDTQYF.

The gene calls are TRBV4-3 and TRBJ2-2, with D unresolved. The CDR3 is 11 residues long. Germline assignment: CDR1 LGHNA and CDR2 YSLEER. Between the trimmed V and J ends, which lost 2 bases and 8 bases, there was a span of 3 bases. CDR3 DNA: TGCGCCAGCAGCCAAAGGGGGGAGCTGTTTTTT. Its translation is CASSQRGELFF.

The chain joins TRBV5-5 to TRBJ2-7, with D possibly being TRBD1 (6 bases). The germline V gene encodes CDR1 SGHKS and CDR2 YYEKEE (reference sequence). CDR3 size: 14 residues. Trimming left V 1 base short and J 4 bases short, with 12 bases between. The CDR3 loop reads CASSLTQTGYEQYF. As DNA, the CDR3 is TGTGCCAGCAGCTTGACCCAGACAGGTTACGAGCAGTACTTC.

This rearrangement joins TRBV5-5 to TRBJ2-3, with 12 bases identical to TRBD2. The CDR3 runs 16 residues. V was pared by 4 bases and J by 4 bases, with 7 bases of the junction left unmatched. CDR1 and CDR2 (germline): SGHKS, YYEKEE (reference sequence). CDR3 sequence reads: CASSTRLAGAPDTQYF. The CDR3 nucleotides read TGTGCCAGCAGCACCAGACTAGCGGGAGCCCCAGATACGCAGTATTTT.

The CDR3 loop is CASSVGGRAQETQYF. For the CDR3, the DNA is TGTGCCAGCAGCGTAGGAGGGAGGGCCCAAGAGACCCAGTACTTC. The chain has TRBV9 and TRBJ2-5; 7 positions match TRBD2. Per the germline V gene, CDR1 is SGDLS and CDR2 is YYNGEE. The CDR3 covers 15 residues. V was clipped by 0 bases and J by 1 base; unmatched bases: 3.

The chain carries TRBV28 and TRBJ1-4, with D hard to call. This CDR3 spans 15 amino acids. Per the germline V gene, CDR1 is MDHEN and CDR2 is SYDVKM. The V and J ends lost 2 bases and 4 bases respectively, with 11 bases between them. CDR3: CASSLIGSHNEKLFF. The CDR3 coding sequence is TGTGCCAGCAGTTTAATCGGCAGCCATAATGAAAAACTGTTTTTT.

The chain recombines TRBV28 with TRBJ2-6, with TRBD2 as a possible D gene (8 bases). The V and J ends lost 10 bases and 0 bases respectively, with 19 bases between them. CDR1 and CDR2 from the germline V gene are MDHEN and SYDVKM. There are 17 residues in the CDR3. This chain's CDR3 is CATHREGAGSGANVLTF. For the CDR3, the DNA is TGTGCCACCCACCGGGAGGGGGCGGGCTCTGGGGCCAACGTCCTGACTTTC. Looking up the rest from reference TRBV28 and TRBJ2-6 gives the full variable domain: DVKVTQSSRYLVKRTGEKVFLECVQDMDHENMFWYRQDPGLGLRLIYFSYDVKMKEKGDIPEGYSVSREKKERFSLILESASTNQTSMYLCATHREGAGSGANVLTFGAGSRLTVL.

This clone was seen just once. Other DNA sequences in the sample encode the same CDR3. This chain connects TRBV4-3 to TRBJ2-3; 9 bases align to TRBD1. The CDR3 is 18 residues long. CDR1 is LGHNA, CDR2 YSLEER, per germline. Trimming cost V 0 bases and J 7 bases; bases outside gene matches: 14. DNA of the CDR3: TGCGCCAGCAGCCAAGATCCCTTCCCCGGGACAGGGAAAAATACGCAGTATTTT. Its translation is CASSQDPFPGTGKNTQYF.

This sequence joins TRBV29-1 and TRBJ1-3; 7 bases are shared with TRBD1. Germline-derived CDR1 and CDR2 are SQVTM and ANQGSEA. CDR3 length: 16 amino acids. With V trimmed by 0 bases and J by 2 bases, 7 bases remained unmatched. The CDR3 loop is CSVEDLKGAAGNTIYF. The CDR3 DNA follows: TGCAGCGTTGAAGATCTGAAGGGGGCGGCTGGAAACACCATATATTTT.

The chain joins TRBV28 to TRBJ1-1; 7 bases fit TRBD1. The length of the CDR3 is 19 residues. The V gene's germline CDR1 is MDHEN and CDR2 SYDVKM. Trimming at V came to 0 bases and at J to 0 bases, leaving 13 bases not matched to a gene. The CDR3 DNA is TGTGCCAGCAGTTTATGGGTTTTTGGACAGGCTTTCTTGAACACTGAAGCTTTCTTT. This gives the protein CASSLWVFGQAFLNTEAFF. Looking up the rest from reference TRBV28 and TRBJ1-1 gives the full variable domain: DVKVTQSSRYLVKRTGEKVFLECVQDMDHENMFWYRQDPGLGLRLIYFSYDVKMKEKGDIPEGYSVSREKKERFSLILESASTNQTSMYLCASSLWVFGQAFLNTEAFFGQGTRLTVV.

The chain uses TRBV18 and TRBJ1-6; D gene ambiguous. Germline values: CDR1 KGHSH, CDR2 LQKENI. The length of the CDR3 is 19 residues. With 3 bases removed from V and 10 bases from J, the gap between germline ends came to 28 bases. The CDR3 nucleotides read TGTGCCAGCTCACCGTCTTATCCCCTCGGAGGAACGGAAAACTCACCCCTCCACTTT. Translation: CASSPSYPLGGTENSPLHF. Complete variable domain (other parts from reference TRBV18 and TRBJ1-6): NAGVMQNPRHLVRRRGQEARLRCSPMKGHSHVYWYRQLPEEGLKFMVYLQKENIIDESGMPKERFSAEFPKEGPSILRIQQVVRGDSAAYFCASSPSYPLGGTENSPLHFGNGTRLTVT.

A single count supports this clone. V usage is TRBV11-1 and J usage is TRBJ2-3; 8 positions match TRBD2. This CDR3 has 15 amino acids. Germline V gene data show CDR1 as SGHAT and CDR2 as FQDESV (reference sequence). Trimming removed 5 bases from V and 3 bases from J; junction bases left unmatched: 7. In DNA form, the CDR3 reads TGTGCCAGCAGCGAACTAGCGGCTTGGACAGATACGCAGTATTTT. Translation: CASSELAAWTDTQYF. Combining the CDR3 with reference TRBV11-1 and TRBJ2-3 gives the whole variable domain EAEVAQSPRYKITEKSQAVAFWCDPISGHATLYWYRQILGQGPELLVQFQDESVVDDSQLPKDRFSAERLKGVDSTLKIQPAELGDSAMYLCASSELAAWTDTQYFGPGTRLTVL.

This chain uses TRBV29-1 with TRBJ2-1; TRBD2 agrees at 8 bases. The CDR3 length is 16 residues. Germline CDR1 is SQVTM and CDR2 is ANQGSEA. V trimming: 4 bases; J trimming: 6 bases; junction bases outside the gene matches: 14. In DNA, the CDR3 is TGCAGCGTTGCCCCGGGGGGGTTTTGGGGATCCAATGAGCAGTTCTTC. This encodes CSVAPGGFWGSNEQFF.

CDR3 protein: CASSFKQDTEAFF. The DNA of the CDR3 is TGCGCCAGCAGCTTCAAACAGGACACTGAAGCTTTCTTT. The V call is TRBV5-1, the J call TRBJ1-1, with D perhaps matching TRBD1 (5 bases). V lost 2 bases and J lost 3, with 8 bases in between. CDR3 length equals 13 residues. Germline V gene sequence: CDR1 SGHRS, CDR2 YFSETQ.

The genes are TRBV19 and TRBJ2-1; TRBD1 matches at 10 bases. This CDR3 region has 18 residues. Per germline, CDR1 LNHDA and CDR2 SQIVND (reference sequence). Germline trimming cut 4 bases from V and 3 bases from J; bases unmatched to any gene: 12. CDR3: CASSTPKGQGTFYNEQFF. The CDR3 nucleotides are TGTGCCAGTAGTACCCCCAAGGGACAGGGGACATTCTACAATGAGCAGTTCTTC.

The CDR3 is CASSGMGRPNTEAFF. The CDR3 bases are TGTGCCAGCAGCGGAATGGGACGGCCGAACACTGAAGCTTTCTTT. V is TRBV5-5 and J is TRBJ1-1, with D maybe TRBD1 (5 bases). This CDR3 contains 15 residues. The germline V gene has CDR1 SGHKS and CDR2 YYEKEE (reference sequence). Trimming shortened V by 4 bases and J by 1 base, and 14 bases separated the two germline ends.

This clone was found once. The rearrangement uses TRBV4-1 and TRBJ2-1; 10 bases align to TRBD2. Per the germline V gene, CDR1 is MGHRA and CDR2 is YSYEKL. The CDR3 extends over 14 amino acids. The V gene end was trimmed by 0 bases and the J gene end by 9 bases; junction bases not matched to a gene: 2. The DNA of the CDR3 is TGCGCCAGCAGCCAAGAACTAGCGGGATCTGAGCAGTTCTTC. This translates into CASSQELAGSEQFF.